Listed below are T cell receptor beta chains from one sample, sequenced in a study of T cells after yellow fever vaccination. TCRdb passed the 5' RACE reads through MiXCR, listing each CDR3 protein once. The sample shows around 530,000 distinct CDR3 sequences, about a sixth of them seen only once. The starting material was PBMCs, obtained more than 4 days after the first yellow fever vaccination. All receptors derive from a man aged 18-30 years who received the YFV17D yellow fever vaccine. Both conserved end residues are part of each CDR3. The D gene is left open where the match is weak. Clone size is not always given. Where it is, it says once, few, many or a class for expanded clones.

J gene | clone size | D gene | V gene | CDR3 DNA | CDR3 protein
TRBJ1-1 | - | - | TRBV7-9 | TGTGCCAGCATCCCCGGGAGGGGGTTAGAGACTGAAGCTTTCTTT | CASIPGRGLETEAFF
TRBJ1-6 | - | - | TRBV28 | TGTGCCAGCAGTTTACCCCTCGGTATGGGAAATTCACCCCTCCACTTT | CASSLPLGMGNSPLHF
TRBJ1-2 | - | - | TRBV10-3 | TGTGCCATCAGTGAGAGTAGGGGGTTGGATGGCTACACCTTC | CAISESRGLDGYTF
TRBJ2-3 | few | - | TRBV20-1 | TGCAGTGCTCGTTCCGCGGGGTACACAGATACGCAGTATTTT | CSARSAGYTDTQYF
TRBJ2-5 | few | TRBD2 | TRBV20-1 | TGCAGTGCTAGAGATCGGACTAGCGGGGGGTTAGAGACCCAGTACTTC | CSARDRTSGGLETQYF
TRBJ2-7 | - | TRBD2 | TRBV7-6 | TGTGCCAGCAGCTTGTCAGGGTGGACTAGCGGATCCTACGAGCAGTACTTC | CASSLSGWTSGSYEQYF
TRBJ2-2 | few | TRBD2 | TRBV20-1 | TGCAGTGCTACCTGGACTAGCGCCGGGGAGCTGTTTTTT | CSATWTSAGELFF
TRBJ1-1 | - | TRBD1 | TRBV12-3/TRBV12-4 | TGTGCCAGCAGTCCGCGACAGGGGGGACTGATCAAAGGTCGGAACACTGAAGCTTTCTTT | CASSPRQGGLIKGRNTEAFF
TRBJ1-6 | few | - | TRBV12-3/TRBV12-4 | TGTGCCAGCAGTCCGGGGTCGAATAATTCACCCCTCCACTTT | CASSPGSNNSPLHF
TRBJ2-5 | - | TRBD2 | TRBV4-2 | TGTGCCAGCAGCCGCCTTACTAGCGGGGGGGCAGAGACCCAGTACTTC | CASSRLTSGGAETQYF
TRBJ1-2 | - | TRBD1 | TRBV12-3/TRBV12-4 | TGTGCCAGCAGTCCTACAGGGGGTAGCTATGGCTACACCTTC | CASSPTGGSYGYTF
TRBJ2-3 | - | - | TRBV6-1 | TGTGCCAGCAGTGGCGGAAATAGCATGGGGTTCACAGATACGCAGTATTTT | CASSGGNSMGFTDTQYF
TRBJ1-2 | - | - | TRBV7-8 | TGTGCCAGCAGCTTAGCCCAGAAATACTATGGCTACACCTTC | CASSLAQKYYGYTF
TRBJ1-6 | - | - | TRBV6-1 | TGTGCCAGCACCCTTTTGTGGGGAAATAATTCACCCCTCCACTTT | CASTLLWGNNSPLHF
TRBJ1-1 | few | TRBD1 | TRBV19 | TGTGCCAGTAGTTCCCTACAGGGGTGGACTGAAGCTTTCTTT | CASSSLQGWTEAFF
TRBJ2-4 | - | - | TRBV7-9 | TGTGCCAGCAGCCCGGACAGTCCTTATGCCAAAAACATTCAGTACTTC | CASSPDSPYAKNIQYF
TRBJ2-3 | many | TRBD2 | TRBV6-5 | TGTGCCAGCAGTTACTCGCCGCGGGGGGGCAGGGATACGCAGTATTTT | CASSYSPRGGRDTQYF
TRBJ1-1 | - | - | TRBV25-1 | TGTGCCAGCAGTGATTTGAACACTGAAGCTTTCTTT | CASSDLNTEAFF
TRBJ2-7 | few | TRBD2 | TRBV5-1 | TGCGCCAGCAAACCTACTAGCGGGGTCTACGAGCAGTACTTC | CASKPTSGVYEQYF
TRBJ1-2 | few | - | TRBV7-2 | TGTGCCAGCAGCTTATCCCCCGGACAGCTCTATGGCTACACCTTC | CASSLSPGQLYGYTF
TRBJ2-3 | few | - | TRBV20-1 | TGCAGTGCTAGACGGGCCTCAGATACGCAGTATTTT | CSARRASDTQYF
TRBJ2-2 | - | - | TRBV4-1 | TGCGCCAGCAGCCAGGCGCTAGGAAGCCCTGCGGGGGAGCTGTTTTTT | CASSQALGSPAGELFF
TRBJ1-4 | - | - | TRBV12-5 | TGTGCTAGTGGTTTGGCCCGGAATGAAAAACTGTTTTTT | CASGLARNEKLFF
TRBJ2-1 | - | TRBD1 | TRBV5-4 | TGTGCCAGCAGCTTGGGAGTGGGGCGACGACAGGGTGAGAATGAGCAGTTCTTC | CASSLGVGRRQGENEQFF
TRBJ2-3 | - | TRBD2 | TRBV4-1 | TGCGCCAGCAGCCAAAATCCTAGCGGGGCCTACACAGATACGCAGTATTTT | CASSQNPSGAYTDTQYF
TRBJ1-2 | few | - | TRBV29-1 | TGCAGCGTTGGTGACACCCAAAACTATGGCTACACCTTC | CSVGDTQNYGYTF
TRBJ1-5 | few | - | TRBV27 | TGTGCCAGCAGTCGAACTTCTGGCAATCAGCCCCAGCATTTT | CASSRTSGNQPQHF
TRBJ2-5 | few | - | TRBV5-4 | TGTGCCAGCAGCTTGCCCGGGACTTACCAAGAGACCCAGTACTTC | CASSLPGTYQETQYF
TRBJ2-3 | - | TRBD2 | TRBV7-2 | TGTGCCAGCAGCTTACTAGCGGGGAAGGATACGCAGTATTTT | CASSLLAGKDTQYF
TRBJ2-1 | few | TRBD1 | TRBV6-4 | TGTGCCAGCAGTGCCCGACAGGGGAACTACAATGAGCAGTTCTTC | CASSARQGNYNEQFF
TRBJ1-4 | few | TRBD1 | TRBV4-3 | TGCGCCAGCAGCGCCCACTCCCGGACAGGGGCTAATGAAAAACTGTTTTTT | CASSAHSRTGANEKLFF
TRBJ1-2 | few | - | TRBV6-4 | TGTGCCAGCAGGGACAGTCTTAACTATGGCTACACCTTC | CASRDSLNYGYTF
TRBJ2-3 | - | - | TRBV27 | TGTGCCAGCAGTTTTGGGGGGGGGCATCAAGATACGCAGTATTTT | CASSFGGGHQDTQYF
TRBJ2-2 | - | TRBD1 | TRBV20-1 | TGCAGTGCTACAGGGGGCGCGGGCACCGGGGAGCTGTTTTTT | CSATGGAGTGELFF
TRBJ2-7 | few | - | TRBV4-3 | TGCGCCAGCAGCCAAGACCCAGGATACTACGAGCAGTACTTC | CASSQDPGYYEQYF
TRBJ1-1 | - | TRBD1 | TRBV5-1 | TGCGCCAGCAGCCGCCGGACAGGACGTATGAACACTGAAGCTTTCTTT | CASSRRTGRMNTEAFF
TRBJ2-2 | few | - | TRBV7-2 | TGTGCCAGCAGCTATACCGGGATGCTCGGCGGGGAGCTGTTTTTT | CASSYTGMLGGELFF
TRBJ2-3 | few | TRBD2 | TRBV25-1 | TGTGCCAGCAGCGTAGCGGGGGGGCCAGATACGCAGTATTTT | CASSVAGGPDTQYF
TRBJ2-7 | - | - | TRBV28 | TGTGCCAGCAGGGGACGGCAGGGATGGGGCTCCTACGAGCAGTACTTC | CASRGRQGWGSYEQYF
TRBJ1-5 | few | - | TRBV6-1 | TGTGCCAGCAGCGTACTATTGGGCGGCAATCAGCCCCAGCATTTT | CASSVLLGGNQPQHF
TRBJ2-7 | - | - | TRBV7-2 | TGTGCCAGCAGCTTAGTGGGCGGGGGCCCTCCCTACGAGCAGTACTTC | CASSLVGGGPPYEQYF
TRBJ2-3 | few | TRBD2 | TRBV30 | TGTGCCTGGAGTGTTGGTAGCGGGAGCACAGATACGCAGTATTTT | CAWSVGSGSTDTQYF